In this sample, the clone carrying this T cell receptor (beta chain) turned up once. Original handling: Scientists estimated how many nucleated cells there were by amplifying reference gene primers. Repertoires were generated with immunoSEQ multiplex PCR, while TCRdb's copy carries only in-frame clones and drops some. For V, J and clone size, that table is used; D and trimming come from the DNA. The data contain fewer than 450,000 clones, 70% to 90% of them seen just once; the ten biggest clones take up around 1.2%. Researchers sorted participants into cohorts using their self-reported clinical history. This specimen belongs to a study of blood T cell repertoires in COVID-19. This CDR3 is built from 15 residues. CDR1 is MNHEY, CDR2 SVGAGI, per germline. V shed 2 bases and J shed 1 base, with 12 bases lying between them.

J is TRBJ2-7 and V is TRBV6-5, with TRBD2 as a possible D gene (5 bases). This TCR came from a woman younger than 30 who had recovered from COVID-19. The sample comprised PBMCs or T cells enriched from blood (not recorded which). The CDR3 protein is CASSYVVRESYEQYF. CDR3 nucleotides: TGTGCCAGCAGTTACGTAGTGAGGGAATCCTACGAGCAGTACTTC.